Here is one T cell receptor (beta chain) with its context. The specificity of this receptor is unknown. There are no base qualities to consult, and no much larger clone falls within one base. The sample is drawn from a study of blood T cell repertoires in COVID-19 (dated by TCRdb to 2020 to 2022). With respect to the entire study: Samples covering the acute and convalescent phases of COVID-19 were provided by collaborators in the United States, Italy and Spain. The prospective study material was composed of cDNA or gDNA derived from T cells, B-cell-depleted T cells, or PBMCs. Deeply sampled blood TCRbeta repertoires from subjects exposed to, actively infected with, or recovered from COVID-19 were included in the dataset. The repertoires were released in a freely available public database intended as a resource for research on the immune response to SARS-CoV-2. The samples were drawn from the first 160 participants of the ongoing ImmuneRACE study and from 1,254 subjects provided by 6 global collaborators. Sample metadata almost always included a de-identified subject ID, COVID-19 status, age in years and sex. Where HLA class I and class II types were available, the types were taken from metadata supplied by the sample provider, not from assay-based typing.

The trim is 5 bases for V and 0 bases for J, with a gap of 15 bases between the germline ends. CDR1 and CDR2, per the germline V gene (reference sequence), are MNHEY and SMNVEV. From its cysteine to its phenylalanine, the CDR3 spans 16 amino acids. Only the CDR3 DNA is retained, 48 bases long and in frame from the first base. TCRbeta CDR3 regions were amplified from genomic DNA by means of the immunoSEQ Assay, a bias-controlled multiplex PCR. Regarding the original processing steps: The number of nucleated cells in each sample was estimated by amplification of reference gene primers within the assay. Sequence reads were collapsed and filtered to measure the absolute abundance of every unique TCRbeta CDR3 rearrangement. For each sample, productive Simpson clonality was calculated by taking the square root of Simpson's diversity index across productive rearrangements. Here the immuneACCESS table is served through TCRdb, limited to in-frame sequences with V and J called. Missing clones are a known gap in these copies; in checked studies unresolved V genes cover under half, and the rest lacks a known reason. D and trimming come from the DNA, and the V and J calls and clone size come from that table. This sample holds approximately 80,000 clones; approximately 80% were observed only once. The top ten clonotypes cover roughly 40% of the sample.

On the study overall, not on this receptor specifically: Clinical and demographic metadata were provided uncurated, with the amount varying by source and participant.

Each collaborating institution followed its own protocols to collect whole blood in K2EDTA tubes. For TCRbeta analysis, collaborators shipped samples in one of three forms: frozen whole blood, isolated PBMCs, or DNA extracted from either of those sample types. The chain couples TRBV27 to TRBJ2-3; tentative D gene TRBD2, with 6 bases matching. Sequencing was carried out using peripheral blood. The sequence came from an elderly man with acute or convalescent COVID-19. At the DNA level, the sequence is TGTGCCAGCAGTAGAGCGGGTACCGTAAGCACAGATACGCAGTATTTT. The translation is CASSRAGTVSTDTQYF.